Sequencing of this T cell receptor (beta chain) was carried out in a study of identical twins. TCRdb analysed the 5' RACE reads with MiXCR anew, one entry per CDR3 protein. The table has 600,000 to 700,000 distinct CDR3 sequences, 21% seen once. The germline gives CDR1 SGHRS, CDR2 YFSETQ. The V end lost 4 bases, the J end lost 4 bases, and 11 bases lay between the germline ends. This CDR3 has 13 residues. This sample was also put to use in a study of T cells expressing NK-cell markers.

This receptor was identified in a woman aged 18-35 years in good health. This rearrangement joins TRBV5-1 to TRBJ2-5; D gene ambiguous. Sequenced sample: PBMCs. The CDR3: CASSHLYGETQYF. Here the CDR3 DNA reads TGCGCCAGCAGCCACCTCTACGGAGAGACCCAGTACTTC.